The next 18 T cell receptor beta chains were all read from a single sample in a study of STAT3 mutations in large granular lymphocyte leukemia (dated by TCRdb to about 2019). Broader findings and caveats from the paper: At least one immunodominant TCRbeta clonotype was present in every T-LGLL patient, and multiple immunodominant subclonotypes appeared in about half of the T-LGLL patients.

Library construction relied on the immunoSEQ multiplex PCR assay. This immuneACCESS table, as held by TCRdb, lists in-frame sequences with V and J called but not all clones. Of the missing ones, under half trace to an unresolved V gene in checked studies; the others have no known cause. In all, the sample holds 8,500 to 11,000 clones, and 70% to 90% of those were seen once. The ten top clones hold 27% of the sample. No cognate antigen is known for these TCRs. Sequencing was done on a sample of peripheral blood mononuclear cells. These receptors were obtained from a man in his 60s with T-cell large granular lymphocyte leukemia. Some clones in this sample may be carry-over from other donors' samples. The age is the age at diagnosis.

This chain connects TRBV25-1 to TRBJ2-5; either TRBD1 or TRBD2 may supply D (5 bases each). This CDR3 spans 12 amino acids. CDR1 is MGHDK and CDR2 is SYGVNS in the germline V gene. The ends were cut back, 6 bases at V and 5 bases at J, with 10 bases in the middle. The CDR3 sequence is CASRNEGETQYF. The CDR3 DNA sequence: TGTGCCAGCAGGAACGAGGGGGAGACCCAGTACTTC.

The rearrangement links TRBV7-8 to TRBJ2-5; D could derive from TRBD1 or TRBD2 (6 bases each). Germline V gene data show CDR1 as SGHVS and CDR2 as FQNEAQ. The V end was cut by 5 bases, the J end by 5 bases, with 12 bases between. The CDR3 consists of 13 residues. The CDR3 nucleotides read TGTGCCAGCAGCGGGGGGCTCAGGGAGACCCAGTACTTC. This gives the protein CASSGGLRETQYF.

The rearrangement links TRBV7-9 to TRBJ2-5; possible D gene TRBD1, 6 bases. CDR1 and CDR2 (germline): SEHNR, FQNEAQ (reference sequence). Deletions cut 5 bases from V and 2 bases from J, with 15 bases between. The CDR3 consists of 15 residues. The CDR3 sequence is CASSVSQGLQETQYF. CDR3 bases: TGTGCCAGCAGCGTCAGCCAGGGGCTACAAGAGACCCAGTACTTC.

This rearrangement joins TRBV7-3 to TRBJ2-1; D may be TRBD1 or TRBD2 (5 bases each). Trimming removed 5 bases at V and 8 bases at J, with 16 bases between. The CDR3 runs to 14 residues. Per the germline V gene, CDR1 is SGHTA and CDR2 is FQGTGA. The CDR3 DNA reads as TGTGCCAGCAGCCCTGGGGGAAGGGCGGATGAGCAGTTCTTC. Translating it yields CASSPGGRADEQFF.

This chain uses TRBV5-4 with TRBJ2-2; 14 positions match TRBD2. Germline V CDR1 and CDR2: SGHNT, YYREEE (reference sequence). With 3 bases clipped from V and 8 bases from J, the junction kept 9 bases outside the gene matches. This CDR3 region has 17 residues. The CDR3 loop is CASSYTGTSGSEGELFF. DNA for the CDR3: TGTGCCAGCAGCTATACCGGGACTAGCGGGAGCGAGGGGGAGCTGTTTTTT.

V usage is TRBV5-1 and J usage is TRBJ2-1, with TRBD1 matching 8 bases. The germline gives CDR1 SGHRS, CDR2 YFSETQ. This CDR3 is built from 14 residues. J lost 5 bases, V lost 5 bases, and 6 bases had no gene match. In nucleotides, the CDR3 is TGCGCCAGCAGGTATCAGGGGGCGGACAATGAGCAGTTCTTC. This encodes CASRYQGADNEQFF.

This clone has a single count. This chain uses TRBV2 with TRBJ2-2; the D is unclear. This CDR3 has 13 residues. The germline V gene encodes CDR1 SNHLY and CDR2 FYNNEI. V lost 5 bases and J 3 bases, leaving 7 bases between the germline ends. The CDR3 loop is CASSIAYTGELFF. The CDR3 DNA is TGTGCCAGCAGTATCGCCTACACCGGGGAGCTGTTTTTT.

This clone was recorded once. The V call is TRBV12-5, the J call TRBJ2-2, with unresolved D. The V and J ends lost 3 bases and 4 bases respectively, with 12 bases between them. This CDR3 has 15 amino acids. The V gene's germline CDR1 is LGHNT and CDR2 FRNRAP. In nucleotides, the CDR3 is TGTGCTAGTGGTTTCTCGACCTCCTTCACCGGGGAGCTGTTTTTT. Translated: CASGFSTSFTGELFF. The variable domain in full, completed from reference TRBV12-5 and TRBJ2-2, reads DARVTQTPRHKVTEMGQEVTMRCQPILGHNTVFWYRQTMMQGLELLAYFRNRAPLDDSGMPKDRFSAEMPDATLATLKIQPSEPRDSAVYFCASGFSTSFTGELFFGEGSRLTVL.

This sequence joins TRBV7-2 and TRBJ1-1; D is unclear. Germline CDR1 is SGHTA and CDR2 is FQGNSA. This CDR3 comprises 15 residues. V dropped 3 bases and J dropped 4 bases, with 15 bases sitting between them. This CDR3 reads CASSLAAGLGTEAFF. The DNA of the CDR3 is TGTGCCAGCAGCTTGGCCGCTGGGTTGGGCACTGAAGCTTTCTTT.

The chain couples TRBV4-2 to TRBJ2-7; 7 nucleotides match TRBD1. This CDR3 spans 14 amino acids. The junction had 3 bases not matched to a gene; V was cut back by 3 bases and J by 1 base. Germline V lookup: CDR1 LGHNA, CDR2 YNFKEQ. The CDR3 is CASSHETGSYEQYF. The CDR3 region has the DNA TGTGCCAGCAGCCATGAGACAGGGTCCTACGAGCAGTACTTC.

The chain has TRBV5-6 and TRBJ2-2; D is unresolved. CDR1 is SGHDT, CDR2 YYEEEE, per germline. The CDR3 has 15 amino acids. With 4 bases removed from V and 4 bases from J, the gap between germline ends came to 14 bases. The CDR3 DNA follows: TGTGCCAGCAGCGTCCGGGTATTGTCCACCGGGGAGCTGTTTTTT. It encodes CASSVRVLSTGELFF. The full variable domain, rest sourced from reference TRBV5-6 and TRBJ2-2, is DAGVTQSPTHLIKTRGQQVTLRCSPKSGHDTVSWYQQALGQGPQFIFQYYEEEERQRGNFPDRFSGHQFPNYSSELNVNALLLGDSALYLCASSVRVLSTGELFFGEGSRLTVL.

The rearrangement joins TRBV19 to TRBJ1-1; a possible D gene is TRBD1 (5 bases). V shed 6 bases and J shed 1 base, with 12 bases lying between them. The CDR3 contains 14 residues. CDR1 is LNHDA, CDR2 SQIVND, per germline (reference sequence). CDR3 coding DNA: TGTGCCAGTAGCCAGGGCTGGGGGAACACTGAAGCTTTCTTT. Protein sequence: CASSQGWGNTEAFF.

The CDR3 here is CASSSQTSIPTWGRYEQYF. CDR3 nucleotides: TGTGCCAGCAGTTCCCAGACTAGCATACCAACATGGGGCCGCTACGAGCAGTACTTC. This sequence joins TRBV28 and TRBJ2-7, with 7 bases that match TRBD2. The trim removed 4 bases at V and 3 bases at J, leaving 21 bases unmatched. In germline, CDR1 is MDHEN, CDR2 SYDVKM. CDR3 length: 19 amino acids.

The chain joins TRBV5-6 to TRBJ2-7; TRBD1 aligns across 11 bases. Germline CDR1 and CDR2: SGHDT and YYEEEE. The CDR3 covers 14 residues. J lost 5 bases, V lost 4 bases, and 5 bases had no gene match. Here the CDR3 DNA reads TGTGCCAGCAGCCTAGGACAGGGGGCCAACGAGCAGTACTTC. This sequence encodes CASSLGQGANEQYF.

The chain employs TRBV27 and TRBJ1-2; D possibly corresponds to TRBD1 (6 bases). The germline V and J ends were trimmed by 8 bases and 5 bases, with 18 bases remaining between them. The germline CDR1 and CDR2 sequences are MNHEY and SMNVEV (reference sequence). This CDR3 comprises 14 residues. The CDR3 DNA reads TGTGCCAGCCGAGCGAGGGGGGGGTCTTATGGCTACACCTTC. Translated: CASRARGGSYGYTF.

The chain carries TRBV7-9 and TRBJ1-1; D ambiguous. Germline V gene sequence: CDR1 SEHNR, CDR2 FQNEAQ (reference sequence). The CDR3 is 14 residues long. Trimming shortened V by 6 bases and J by 6 bases, and 17 bases separated the two germline ends. DNA of the CDR3: TGTGCCAGCAGTTCAAGCGGGGTGGAAGCTGAAGCTTTCTTT. It is translated as CASSSSGVEAEAFF.

The chain recombines TRBV7-9 with TRBJ2-5, with D perhaps matching TRBD2 (6 bases). This CDR3 has 16 residues. Germline V lookup: CDR1 SEHNR, CDR2 FQNEAQ (reference sequence). The V gene lost 5 bases and the J gene lost 0 bases, with 16 bases spanning the gap. As DNA, the CDR3 is TGTGCCAGCAGCCCTGTGTGGAGGAGGGACCAAGAGACCCAGTACTTC. It is translated as CASSPVWRRDQETQYF.

The chain carries TRBV10-3 and TRBJ1-6; TRBD1 aligns across 10 bases. The CDR3 totals 16 residues. Losses at the gene ends were 6 bases for V and 6 bases for J; bases not matched to a gene: 8. Germline CDR1 ENHRY, CDR2 SYGVKD. CDR3 protein: CAISAPTGGLNSPLHF. Here the CDR3 DNA reads TGTGCCATCAGCGCCCCGACAGGGGGCCTTAATTCACCCCTCCACTTT.